The rows below give T cell receptor beta chains drawn from one sample of a study of blood T cell repertoires in COVID-19. Assay used: immunoSEQ multiplex PCR; TCRdb lists only in-frame clones, some missing. The data hold around 320,000 clones, with around 91% observed a single time. Sequenced material: PBMCs or T cells enriched from blood (not recorded which). Receptor source: a young woman with acute COVID-19. CDR3s include the opening cysteine and the closing phenylalanine or tryptophan. The D gene is left open where the match is weak. Not every row has a clone size; where given, it reads once, few, many or a size class.

J	size	V	D	CDR3	DNA
TRBJ2-1	NA	TRBV11-2	NA	CASSLAPSEYNEQFF	TGTGCCAGCAGCTTAGCGCCTAGCGAGTACAATGAGCAGTTCTTC
TRBJ2-3	NA	TRBV5-1	TRBD2	CASSLTPSGSTDTQYF	TGCGCCAGCAGCTTAACCCCTAGCGGGAGCACAGATACGCAGTATTTT
TRBJ2-2	NA	TRBV9	NA	CASSVWRGTGELFF	TGTGCCAGCAGCGTATGGAGGGGCACCGGGGAGCTGTTTTTT
TRBJ1-2	NA	TRBV28	NA	CASSFQGSYGYTF	TGTGCCAGCAGTTTTCAGGGAAGCTATGGCTACACCTTC
TRBJ1-4	once	TRBV4-2	NA	CASSQETRTRNEKLFF	TGTGCCAGCAGCCAAGAAACCAGGACTAGGAATGAAAAACTGTTTTTT
TRBJ1-5	NA	TRBV7-2	NA	CASSLRWTGNQPQHF	TGTGCCAGCAGCTTACGTTGGACAGGCAATCAGCCCCAGCATTTT
TRBJ1-5	NA	TRBV2	NA	CASRQNSNQPQHF	TGTGCCAGCAGACAGAATAGCAATCAGCCCCAGCATTTT
TRBJ2-3	NA	TRBV15	TRBD2	CATRIAGYTDTQYF	TGTGCCACCAGGATAGCGGGATACACAGATACGCAGTATTTT
TRBJ1-2	NA	TRBV7-3	TRBD1	CASSNPGTGGQKGKGYTF	TGTGCCAGCAGCAACCCCGGGACAGGGGGTCAGAAGGGGAAGGGCTACACCTTC
TRBJ1-4	NA	TRBV28	TRBD1	CASAGGREKLFF	TGTGCCAGCGCAGGGGGTCGAGAAAAACTGTTTTTT
TRBJ2-7	NA	TRBV7-9	TRBD2	CASSPGLAGTYEQYF	TGTGCCAGCAGCCCGGGACTAGCGGGGACCTACGAGCAGTACTTC
TRBJ1-3	NA	TRBV27	NA	CASSPNPRGNTIYF	TGTGCCAGCAGTCCCAACCCACGGGGGAACACCATATATTTT
TRBJ2-1	NA	TRBV3-1/TRBV3-2	TRBD2	CASSQGGGLLAGGYEQFF	TGTGCCAGCAGCCAAGGGGGTGGGCTACTAGCGGGAGGGTATGAGCAGTTCTTC
TRBJ1-2	NA	TRBV12-5	NA	CASGPGDMGRYGYTF	TGTGCTAGTGGTCCCGGGGACATGGGGCGCTATGGCTACACCTTC
TRBJ1-3	NA	TRBV6-5	NA	CASSSGMGGNTIYF	TGTGCCAGCAGTTCAGGGATGGGTGGAAACACCATATATTTT
TRBJ1-1	NA	TRBV19	TRBD1	CASRITGETTEAFF	TGTGCCAGTAGGATCACAGGGGAGACCACTGAAGCTTTCTTT
TRBJ1-3	NA	TRBV12-5	NA	CASERGSSGNTIYF	TGTGCTAGTGAGCGGGGGTCCTCTGGAAACACCATATATTTT
TRBJ2-7	NA	TRBV27	NA	CASSLIPTGAGVDEQYF	TGTGCCAGCAGTTTAATTCCCACCGGGGCAGGGGTCGACGAGCAGTACTTC
TRBJ1-2	NA	TRBV7-2	TRBD1	CASSLRGRDRANYGYTF	TGTGCCAGCAGCTTAAGGGGCCGCGACAGGGCCAACTATGGCTACACCTTC
TRBJ2-2	few	TRBV4-2	NA	CASSQDQNTGELFF	TGTGCCAGCAGCCAAGATCAGAACACCGGGGAGCTGTTTTTT
TRBJ1-2	NA	TRBV28	TRBD1	CASSLPWTGVGGYTF	TGTGCCAGCAGTTTACCGTGGACAGGGGTGGGAGGCTACACCTTC
TRBJ1-5	few	TRBV28	NA	CASIGDGRQPQHF	TGTGCCAGCATTGGTGACGGGAGACAGCCCCAGCATTTT
TRBJ1-3	NA	TRBV2	NA	CASRAKRSGNTIYF	TGTGCCAGCCGAGCAAAACGGTCTGGAAACACCATATATTTT
TRBJ2-7	once	TRBV4-2	TRBD2	CASSQGTSSREQYF	TGTGCCAGCAGCCAAGGGACTAGTAGTCGCGAGCAGTACTTC
TRBJ2-2	NA	TRBV30	TRBD2	CAWSKIAGVVTGELFF	TGTGCCTGGAGTAAAATAGCGGGAGTTGTTACCGGGGAGCTGTTTTTT
TRBJ1-2	NA	TRBV6-2/TRBV6-3	TRBD1	CASSYDTGAEGYTF	TGTGCCAGCAGTTACGATACAGGGGCTGAGGGCTACACCTTC
TRBJ2-1	NA	TRBV19	NA	CASSQMVAGPGEQFF	TGTGCCAGTAGTCAGATGGTGGCAGGCCCCGGTGAGCAGTTCTTC
TRBJ1-2	NA	TRBV19	NA	CASSIRREQGFYGYTF	TGTGCCAGTAGTATAAGGCGAGAACAGGGCTTCTATGGCTACACCTTC
TRBJ2-5	NA	TRBV6-1	TRBD1	CASSEGKGTGEETQYF	TGTGCCAGCAGTGAAGGAAAGGGGACAGGGGAAGAGACCCAGTACTTC
TRBJ1-6	NA	TRBV5-1	NA	CASSSTGGNSPLHF	TGCGCCAGCAGCTCAACCGGGGGGAATTCACCCCTCCACTTT
TRBJ1-3	NA	TRBV18	TRBD1	CASSPLTGGGLGNTIYF	TGTGCCAGCTCACCGCTGACAGGGGGAGGCCTTGGAAACACCATATATTTT
TRBJ2-7	NA	TRBV28	TRBD1	CASSPAKWTGTYEQYF	TGTGCCAGCAGCCCGGCTAAGTGGACAGGGACCTACGAGCAGTACTTC
TRBJ1-1	NA	TRBV28	TRBD1	CATEPGQGFKTEAFF	TGTGCCACCGAACCGGGACAGGGGTTTAAGACTGAAGCTTTCTTT
TRBJ1-5	NA	TRBV7-8	NA	CASSPVVYSNQPQHF	TGTGCCAGCAGCCCGGTGGTTTATAGCAATCAGCCCCAGCATTTT
TRBJ2-2	NA	TRBV6-1	TRBD1	CASSGAGTGFSGELFF	TGTGCCAGCAGTGGCGCCGGGACAGGGTTCTCCGGGGAGCTGTTTTTT
TRBJ1-4	NA	TRBV28	NA	CASSATGATNEKLFF	TGTGCCAGCAGTGCGACAGGAGCAACTAATGAAAAACTGTTTTTT
TRBJ1-2	NA	TRBV9	NA	CASSVEAGVGGYTF	TGTGCCAGCAGCGTAGAGGCAGGGGTTGGTGGCTACACCTTC
TRBJ1-5	NA	TRBV9	TRBD1	CASSLSGDRAQPQHF	TGTGCCAGCAGCCTCAGCGGGGACAGGGCTCAGCCCCAGCATTTT
TRBJ1-3	NA	TRBV10-3	NA	CAISEGGSSGNTIYF	TGTGCCATCAGTGAAGGGGGAAGCTCTGGAAACACCATATATTTT
TRBJ1-1	NA	TRBV5-1	NA	CASSFGLNTEAFF	TGCGCCAGCAGTTTTGGGCTGAACACTGAAGCTTTCTTT
TRBJ1-5	NA	TRBV4-2	NA	CASSQGTANQPQHF	TGTGCCAGCAGCCAAGGGACAGCAAATCAGCCCCAGCATTTT
TRBJ2-5	NA	TRBV6-5	TRBD1	CASRTPGQGRETQYF	TGTGCCAGCAGGACTCCGGGACAGGGTCGGGAGACCCAGTACTTC
TRBJ1-4	NA	TRBV7-8	NA	CASSLRTARVGEKLFF	TGTGCCAGCAGCTTACGGACGGCGAGGGTTGGTGAAAAACTGTTTTTT
TRBJ2-2	NA	TRBV9	NA	CASSVVDGPGVGPTGELFF	TGTGCCAGCAGCGTAGTTGACGGCCCCGGGGTAGGTCCCACCGGGGAGCTGTTTTTT
TRBJ2-7	NA	TRBV28	NA	CASSLPRSSYEQYF	TGTGCCAGCAGTTTACCCCGGTCTTCCTACGAGCAGTACTTC
TRBJ2-1	NA	TRBV19	TRBD1	CASSTPTGGNYNEQFF	TGTGCCAGTAGTACCCCAACAGGGGGCAACTACAATGAGCAGTTCTTC
TRBJ1-1	NA	TRBV18	TRBD1	CASSSRDRGENTEAFF	TGTGCCAGCTCAAGCCGGGACAGGGGGGAGAACACTGAAGCTTTCTTT
TRBJ1-2	NA	TRBV5-1	NA	CASSLGGAGDYGYTF	TGCGCCAGCAGCTTGGGGGGAGCAGGGGACTATGGCTACACCTTC
TRBJ1-5	once	TRBV18	NA	CASSPPIGSVSNQPQHF	TGTGCCAGCTCACCACCGATCGGGTCAGTTAGCAATCAGCCCCAGCATTTT
TRBJ2-5	NA	TRBV12-3/TRBV12-4	TRBD2	CASRGQGGETQYF	TGTGCCAGCAGGGGGCAGGGAGGGGAGACCCAGTACTTC
TRBJ2-5	once	TRBV7-9	NA	CASSPRDWGETQYF	TGTGCCAGCAGCCCCCGGGACTGGGGGGAGACCCAGTACTTC
TRBJ2-7	NA	TRBV18	NA	CASSPGGNEQYF	TGTGCCAGCTCACCAGGGGGGAACGAGCAGTACTTC
TRBJ1-3	NA	TRBV5-1	TRBD1	CASSLGLTGYGNTIYF	TGCGCCAGCAGCTTGGGCCTGACAGGGTATGGAAACACCATATATTTT
TRBJ2-7	NA	TRBV19	NA	CASSIRQSGTEQYF	TGTGCCAGTAGTATCAGGCAGTCAGGCACCGAGCAGTACTTC
TRBJ2-5	NA	TRBV29-1	TRBD1	CSGTGTGPETQYF	TGCAGCGGTACCGGGACAGGGCCGGAGACCCAGTACTTC
TRBJ1-2	NA	TRBV19	NA	CASSISGGGQGYTF	TGTGCCAGTAGTATATCTGGCGGGGGGCAGGGCTACACCTTC
TRBJ2-1	NA	TRBV27	NA	CASSLRDTVNEQFF	TGTGCCAGCAGTCTTCGGGACACAGTGAATGAGCAGTTCTTC
TRBJ1-2	NA	TRBV2	TRBD1	CASSTRQGINYGYTF	TGTGCCAGCAGTACAAGACAGGGTATTAACTATGGCTACACCTTC
TRBJ2-2	NA	TRBV2	TRBD2	CASSVAGGPTGELFF	TGTGCCAGCAGTGTAGCGGGAGGGCCCACCGGGGAGCTGTTTTTT